This T cell receptor (beta chain) was recovered during a study of shared clonotypes between healthy human individuals. Running of the assay took place at deep level. Generated by immunoSEQ multiplex PCR, the TCRdb table keeps only in-frame clones and is missing some. The data hold 450,000 to 500,000 clones, with less than 80% observed a single time. V was clipped by 2 bases and J by 3 bases; unmatched bases: 1. The CDR3 is 14 amino acids. Germline V gives CDR1 SGDLS, CDR2 YYNGEE. The sequence was obtained from a woman in her thirties or forties in good health. Some clones in this sample may be carry-over from other donors' samples. The sequenced material came from PBMCs. The chain has TRBV9 and TRBJ2-3; 9 bases align to TRBD2. The CDR3 spells CASSVSGRTDTQYF. The CDR3 DNA follows: TGTGCCAGCAGCGTTAGCGGGAGAACAGATACGCAGTATTTT.